One and the same sample provided the 11 T cell receptor beta chains below, sequenced in a study of shared clonotypes between healthy human individuals. The repertoire was sequenced with immunoSEQ multiplex PCR; TCRdb's copy has only in-frame clones and lacks some. The repertoire consists of some 980,000 clones, with around three quarters occurring once and the leading ten covering roughly 1.5%. Sample: memory CD4+ T cells sorted from blood. Subset described: CD45RA-negative fraction. The receptors were sampled from a man aged 18 to 30 in good health.

In its sample, this clone was seen many times. The genes are TRBV7-9 and TRBJ2-7; 10 bases are a match to TRBD2. Germline V gene sequence: CDR1 SEHNR, CDR2 FQNEAQ (reference sequence). V trimming: 1 base; J trimming: 6 bases; junction bases outside the gene matches: 6. The CDR3 extends over 15 amino acids. The CDR3 spells CASSLEASGSPEQYF. CDR3 sequence (DNA): TGTGCCAGCAGCTTAGAGGCTAGCGGGAGTCCCGAGCAGTACTTC.

To note about this clone: Distinct nucleotide sequences in the sample also encode this CDR3. This chain uses TRBV11-2 with TRBJ2-7, with TRBD2 matching over 9 bases. V lost 3 bases, J lost 2 bases, and 5 bases stayed unmatched. The CDR3 totals 15 residues. Per germline, CDR1 SGHAT and CDR2 FQNNGV. The CDR3, as DNA: TGTGCCAGCAGCTTCGGTGCTAGCGGGACCTACGAGCAGTACTTC. Translated, it gives CASSFGASGTYEQYF.

V and J are TRBV6-1 and TRBJ2-1; 8 nucleotides line up with TRBD2. This CDR3 spans 15 amino acids. The junction had 3 bases not matched to a gene; V was cut back by 2 bases and J by 3 bases. CDR1 and CDR2 from the germline V gene are MNHNS and SASEGT. This CDR3 is CASSELSGGYNEQFF. Written as DNA, the CDR3 is TGTGCCAGCAGTGAATTAAGCGGGGGCTACAATGAGCAGTTCTTC.

This chain uses TRBV7-8 with TRBJ2-1; D is unresolved. The CDR3 contains 15 residues. Germline V gene data show CDR1 as SGHVS and CDR2 as FQNEAQ. V lost 1 base, J lost 1 base, and 8 bases lay in between. Here the CDR3 DNA reads TGTGCCAGCAGCTTAGTGGACGCTTCCTACAATGAGCAGTTCTTC. This sequence encodes CASSLVDASYNEQFF.

This clone has just one count. The chain is built from TRBV30 and TRBJ1-5; 10 positions agree with TRBD1. V lost 4 bases, J lost 4 bases, and 7 bases stayed unmatched. Germline V gene sequence: CDR1 GTSNPN, CDR2 SVGIG (reference sequence). The CDR3 runs 15 residues. The CDR3 loop is CAWNPTGGRNQPQHF. The CDR3 DNA sequence: TGTGCCTGGAACCCGACAGGGGGCAGGAATCAGCCCCAGCATTTT. The variable domain in full, completed from reference TRBV30 and TRBJ1-5, reads SQTIHQWPATLVQPVGSPLSLECTVEGTSNPNLYWYRQAAGRGLQLLFYSVGIGQISSEVPQNLSASRPQDRQFILSSKKLLLSDSGFYLCAWNPTGGRNQPQHFGDGTRLSIL.

The chain joins TRBV11-2 to TRBJ2-2; a weak D match, TRBD2 (7 bases). This CDR3 has 17 amino acids. From germline, CDR1 is SGHAT and CDR2 FQNNGV. With 5 bases removed from V and 1 base from J, the gap between germline ends came to 17 bases. The CDR3 reads CASSLLGGVLNTGELFF. The CDR3 nucleotides read TGTGCCAGCAGCCTACTAGGGGGGGTTTTGAACACCGGGGAGCTGTTTTTT.

The chain has TRBV18 and TRBJ1-1; TRBD1 is a possible D gene (6 bases). Trimming took off 0 bases at V and 3 bases at J, with 11 bases between the two ends. Germline loops: CDR1 KGHSH, CDR2 LQKENI. The CDR3 contains 15 residues. CDR3 bases: TGTGCCAGCTCACCACCCGGGGGGGCGGACACTGAAGCTTTCTTT. Residues: CASSPPGGADTEAFF.

The chain couples TRBV7-2 to TRBJ1-2; possible D gene TRBD1, 5 bases. The CDR3 is 14 amino acids. Between the trimmed V and J ends, which lost 1 base and 9 bases, there was a span of 15 bases. Germline CDR1 is SGHTA and CDR2 is FQGNSA. CDR3 in amino acids: CASSLGGGGVSYTF. The CDR3 DNA follows: TGTGCCAGCAGCTTAGGTGGCGGGGGTGTGAGCTACACCTTC.

For this clone: The junction does not match germline at one end; this may be a read error. The CDR3 nucleotides read TGTGCCAGCAGGGAAGAGTTAGGGCCCACCTACGAGCAGTACTTC. This gives the protein CASREELGPTYEQYF. The chain joins TRBV2 to TRBJ2-7; D uncertain. The germline V gene has CDR1 SNHLY and CDR2 FYNNEI. The CDR3 is 15 residues long.

This clone was seen a few times. The chain has TRBV4-1 and TRBJ1-6; D might be TRBD1 (5 bases). Looked up from germline, CDR1 is MGHRA and CDR2 is YSYEKL. The CDR3 runs to 17 residues. Between the trimmed V and J ends, which lost 1 base and 7 bases, there was a span of 17 bases. The CDR3 DNA is TGCGCCAGCAGCCAAGCTCCCGGGAGGCAGGGAAATTCACCCCTCCACTTT. Its protein is CASSQAPGRQGNSPLHF.

The chain couples TRBV7-9 to TRBJ2-7; 8 bases agree with TRBD2. V shed 1 base, J shed 1 base, and the junction held 3 bases outside the gene matches. CDR3 length: 15 residues. Germline V lookup: CDR1 SEHNR, CDR2 FQNEAQ (reference sequence). CDR3 sequence reads: CASSLGAGGSYEQYF. The CDR3 DNA follows: TGTGCCAGCAGCTTAGGGGCGGGAGGATCCTACGAGCAGTACTTC.